This TCR beta chain was obtained from a study of CD8 T cells in ankylosing spondylitis. Whole-study findings and limits: A motif of 8 or 9 highly homologous TCR beta variants was seen as apparently characteristic of ankylosing spondylitis blood.

Regarding this clonotype: Its antigen is still unknown.

V dropped 4 bases and J dropped 0 bases, with 7 bases sitting between them. The CDR3 extends over 13 amino acids. Per germline, CDR1 MNHEY and CDR2 SMNVEV (reference sequence). TCRdb ran MiXCR on the 5' RACE reads and lists one entry per CDR3 protein. The sample yields 450,000 or so distinct CDR3 sequences, 25% to 30% seen once. The receptor was isolated from a male donor with ankylosing spondylitis. This chain connects TRBV27 to TRBJ2-7; D is ambiguous. Specimen: blood, either unsorted or a sorted T cell fraction (not recorded which). The CDR3 loop is CASSSPLSYEQYF. The CDR3 DNA is TGTGCCAGCAGTTCCCCCCTCTCCTACGAGCAGTACTTC.